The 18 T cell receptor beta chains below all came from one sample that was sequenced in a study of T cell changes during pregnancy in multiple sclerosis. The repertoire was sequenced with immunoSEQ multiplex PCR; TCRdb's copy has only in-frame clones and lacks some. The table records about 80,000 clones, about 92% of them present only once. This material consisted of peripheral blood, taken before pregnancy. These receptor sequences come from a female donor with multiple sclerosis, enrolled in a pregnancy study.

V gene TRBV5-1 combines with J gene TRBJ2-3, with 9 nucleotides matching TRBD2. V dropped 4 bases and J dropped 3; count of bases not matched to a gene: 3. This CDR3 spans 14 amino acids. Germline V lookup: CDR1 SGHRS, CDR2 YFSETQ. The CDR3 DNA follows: TGCGCCAGCAGCCAGACTAGCGGAACAGATACGCAGTATTTT. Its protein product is CASSQTSGTDTQYF.

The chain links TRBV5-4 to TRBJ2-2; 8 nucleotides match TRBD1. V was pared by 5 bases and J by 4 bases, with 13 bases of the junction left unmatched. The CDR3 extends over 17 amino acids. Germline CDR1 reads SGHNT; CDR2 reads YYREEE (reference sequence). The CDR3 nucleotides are TGTGCCAGCAGGAAAGTCGGACAGGGAGTGGGCACCGGGGAGCTGTTTTTT. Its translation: CASRKVGQGVGTGELFF.

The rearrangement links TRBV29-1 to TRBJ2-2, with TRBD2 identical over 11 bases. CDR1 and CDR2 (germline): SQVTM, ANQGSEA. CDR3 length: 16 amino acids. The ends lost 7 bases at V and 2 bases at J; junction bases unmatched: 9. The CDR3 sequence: CSAIVGTSGNTGELFF. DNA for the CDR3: TGCAGCGCTATCGTGGGGACTAGCGGTAACACCGGGGAGCTGTTTTTT.

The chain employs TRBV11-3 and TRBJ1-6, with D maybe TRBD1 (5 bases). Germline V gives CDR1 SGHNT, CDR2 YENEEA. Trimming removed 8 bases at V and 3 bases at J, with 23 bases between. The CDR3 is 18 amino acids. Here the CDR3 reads CASPSCRSGGIYNSPLHF. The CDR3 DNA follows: TGTGCCAGCCCATCTTGTCGGTCTGGGGGGATCTATAATTCACCCCTCCACTTT.

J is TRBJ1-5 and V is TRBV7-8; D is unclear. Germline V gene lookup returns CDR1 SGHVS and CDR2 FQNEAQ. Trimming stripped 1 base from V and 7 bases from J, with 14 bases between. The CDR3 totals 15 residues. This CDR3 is CASSLEPGTFQPQHF. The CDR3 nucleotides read TGTGCCAGCAGCTTAGAGCCAGGCACGTTCCAGCCCCAGCATTTT.

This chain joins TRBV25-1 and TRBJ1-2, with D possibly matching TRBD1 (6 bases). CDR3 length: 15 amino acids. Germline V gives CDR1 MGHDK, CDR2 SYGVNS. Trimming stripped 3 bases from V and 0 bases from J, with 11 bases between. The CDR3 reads CASSEGGGANYGYTF. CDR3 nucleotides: TGTGCCAGCAGTGAGGGAGGGGGAGCTAACTATGGCTACACCTTC.

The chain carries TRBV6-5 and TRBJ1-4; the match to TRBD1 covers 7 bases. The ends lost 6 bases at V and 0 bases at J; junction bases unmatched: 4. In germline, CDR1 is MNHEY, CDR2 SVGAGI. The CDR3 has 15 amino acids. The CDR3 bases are TGTGCCAGCAGCCCGGGACAGTCAACTAATGAAAAACTGTTTTTT. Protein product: CASSPGQSTNEKLFF.

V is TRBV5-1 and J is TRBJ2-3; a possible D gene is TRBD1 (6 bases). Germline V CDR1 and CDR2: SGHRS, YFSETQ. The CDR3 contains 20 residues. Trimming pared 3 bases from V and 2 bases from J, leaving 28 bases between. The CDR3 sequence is CASSSAPGQGPSTLTDTQYF. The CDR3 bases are TGCGCCAGCAGCTCCGCCCCGGGGCAGGGGCCGTCAACACTCACAGATACGCAGTATTTT.

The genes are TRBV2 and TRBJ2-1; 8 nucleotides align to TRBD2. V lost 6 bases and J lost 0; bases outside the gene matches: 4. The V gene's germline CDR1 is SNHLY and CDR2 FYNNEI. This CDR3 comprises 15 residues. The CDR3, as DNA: TGTGCCAGCAGACCGGGGGGGAGCTCCTACAATGAGCAGTTCTTC. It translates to CASRPGGSSYNEQFF.

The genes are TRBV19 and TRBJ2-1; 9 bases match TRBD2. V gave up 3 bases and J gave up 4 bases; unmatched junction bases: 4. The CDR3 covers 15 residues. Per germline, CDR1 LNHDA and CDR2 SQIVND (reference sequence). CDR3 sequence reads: CASSILAGIYNEQFF. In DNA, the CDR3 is TGTGCCAGTAGTATCCTAGCGGGGATTTACAATGAGCAGTTCTTC.

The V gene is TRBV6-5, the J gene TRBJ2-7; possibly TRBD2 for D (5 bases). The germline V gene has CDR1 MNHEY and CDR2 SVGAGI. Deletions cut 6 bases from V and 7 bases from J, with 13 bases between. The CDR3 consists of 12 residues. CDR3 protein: CASSPRGSEQYF. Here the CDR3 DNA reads TGTGCCAGCAGCCCTCGTGGGAGTGAGCAGTACTTC.

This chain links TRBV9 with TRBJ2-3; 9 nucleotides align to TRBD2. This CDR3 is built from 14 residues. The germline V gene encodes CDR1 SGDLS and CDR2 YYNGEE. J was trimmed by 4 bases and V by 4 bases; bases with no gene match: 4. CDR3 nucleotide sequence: TGTGCCAGCAGCATCGGGACTAGCTCAGATACGCAGTATTTT. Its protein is CASSIGTSSDTQYF.

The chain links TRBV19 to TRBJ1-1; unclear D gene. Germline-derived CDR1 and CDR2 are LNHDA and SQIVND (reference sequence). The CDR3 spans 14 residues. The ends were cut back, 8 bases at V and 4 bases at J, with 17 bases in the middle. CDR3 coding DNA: TGTGCCAGTTTGCAGGCGGGGAGGGCCACTGAAGCTTTCTTT. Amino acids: CASLQAGRATEAFF.

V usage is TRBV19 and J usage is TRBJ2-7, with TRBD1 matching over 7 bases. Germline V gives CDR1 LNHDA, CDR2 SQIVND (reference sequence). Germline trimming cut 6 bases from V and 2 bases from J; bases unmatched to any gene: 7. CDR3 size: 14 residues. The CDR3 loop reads CASSQGGRAYEQYF. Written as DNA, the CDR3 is TGTGCCAGTAGCCAAGGGGGCAGGGCCTACGAGCAGTACTTC.

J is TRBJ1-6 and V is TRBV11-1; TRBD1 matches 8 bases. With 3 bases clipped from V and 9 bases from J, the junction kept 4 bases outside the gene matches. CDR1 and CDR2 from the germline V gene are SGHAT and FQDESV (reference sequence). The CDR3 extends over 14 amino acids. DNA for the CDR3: TGTGCCAGCAGCTTGGACAGGGCCCTTTCACCCCTCCACTTT. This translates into CASSLDRALSPLHF.

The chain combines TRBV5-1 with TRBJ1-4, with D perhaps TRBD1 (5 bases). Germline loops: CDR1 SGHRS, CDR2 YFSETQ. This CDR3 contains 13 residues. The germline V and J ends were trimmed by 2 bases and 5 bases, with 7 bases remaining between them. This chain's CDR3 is CASSFAGNEKLFF. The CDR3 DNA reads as TGCGCCAGCAGCTTTGCAGGGAATGAAAAACTGTTTTTT.

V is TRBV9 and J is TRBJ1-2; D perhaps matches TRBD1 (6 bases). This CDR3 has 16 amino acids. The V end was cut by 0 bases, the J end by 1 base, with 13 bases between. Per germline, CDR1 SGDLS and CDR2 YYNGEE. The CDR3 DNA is TGTGCCAGCAGCGTAGATGTTGCAGGGGTTAACTATGGCTACACCTTC. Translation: CASSVDVAGVNYGYTF. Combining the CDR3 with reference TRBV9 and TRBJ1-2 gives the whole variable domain DSGVTQTPKHLITATGQRVTLRCSPRSGDLSVYWYQQSLDQGLQFLIQYYNGEERAKGNILERFSAQQFPDLHSELNLSSLELGDSALYFCASSVDVAGVNYGYTFGSGTRLTVV.

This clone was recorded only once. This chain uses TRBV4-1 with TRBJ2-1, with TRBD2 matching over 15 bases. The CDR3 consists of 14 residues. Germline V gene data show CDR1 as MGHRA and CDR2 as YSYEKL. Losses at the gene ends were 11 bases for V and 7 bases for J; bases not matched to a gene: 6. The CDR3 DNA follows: TGCGCCGCCGGACTAGCGGGGGGGGATAATGAGCAGTTCTTC. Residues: CAAGLAGGDNEQFF.